This T cell receptor beta chain was identified in a study of cytotoxic CD8 clonotypes in ibrutinib-treated CLL. This clone was seen a handful of times. Its antigen is still unknown. Researchers set a sequencing depth target of 1 in 200,000 to 1 in 1 million T cells. Here immunoSEQ multiplex PCR was the method, and the copy in TCRdb shows in-frame clones only, minus some. The profile shows about 200,000 clones, 55% to 85% of them singletons. Study-wide points: An increase in clonality occurred at ibrutinib response, followed by a return toward baseline at progression.

The CDR3 extends over 14 amino acids. V trimming: 3 bases; J trimming: 7 bases; junction bases outside the gene matches: 9. Germline-derived CDR1 and CDR2 are GTSNPN and SVGIG (reference sequence). The chain carries TRBV30 and TRBJ1-2; 9 bases are a match to TRBD1. This sequence originates from a human donor with chronic lymphocytic leukemia. The specimen was PBMCs, collected after 24 months of ibrutinib treatment. The CDR3 spells CAWSVSGTGLGYTF. For the CDR3, the DNA is TGTGCCTGGAGCGTATCCGGGACAGGGCTTGGCTACACCTTC.